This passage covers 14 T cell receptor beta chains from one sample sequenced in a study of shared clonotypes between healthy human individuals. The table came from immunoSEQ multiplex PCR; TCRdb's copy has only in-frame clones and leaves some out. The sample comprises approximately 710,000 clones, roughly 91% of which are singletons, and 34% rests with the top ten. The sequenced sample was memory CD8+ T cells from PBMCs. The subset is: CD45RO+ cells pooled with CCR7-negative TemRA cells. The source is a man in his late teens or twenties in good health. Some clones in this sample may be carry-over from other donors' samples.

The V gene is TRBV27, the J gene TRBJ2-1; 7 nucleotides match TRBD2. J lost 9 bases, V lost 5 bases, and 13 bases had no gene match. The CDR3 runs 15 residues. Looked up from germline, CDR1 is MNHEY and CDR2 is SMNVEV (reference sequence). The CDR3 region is CASSPDSGGRGEQFF. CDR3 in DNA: TGTGCCAGCAGTCCCGATTCGGGAGGTAGAGGTGAGCAGTTCTTC.

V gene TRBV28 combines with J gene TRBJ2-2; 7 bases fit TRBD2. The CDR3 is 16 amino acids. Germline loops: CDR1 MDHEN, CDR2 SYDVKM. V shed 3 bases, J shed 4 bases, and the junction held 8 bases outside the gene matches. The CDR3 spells CASSFFLAASTGELFF. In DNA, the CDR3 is TGTGCCAGCAGTTTCTTTCTAGCGGCGTCCACCGGGGAGCTGTTTTTT. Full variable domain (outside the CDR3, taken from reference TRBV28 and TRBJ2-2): DVKVTQSSRYLVKRTGEKVFLECVQDMDHENMFWYRQDPGLGLRLIYFSYDVKMKEKGDIPEGYSVSREKKERFSLILESASTNQTSMYLCASSFFLAASTGELFFGEGSRLTVL.

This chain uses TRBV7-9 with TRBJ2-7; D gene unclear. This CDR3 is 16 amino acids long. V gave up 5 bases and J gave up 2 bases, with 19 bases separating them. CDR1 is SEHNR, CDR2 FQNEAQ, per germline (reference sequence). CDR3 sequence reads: CASSNEATDRPYEQYF. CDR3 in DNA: TGTGCCAGCAGCAATGAAGCAACAGACCGCCCCTACGAGCAGTACTTC.

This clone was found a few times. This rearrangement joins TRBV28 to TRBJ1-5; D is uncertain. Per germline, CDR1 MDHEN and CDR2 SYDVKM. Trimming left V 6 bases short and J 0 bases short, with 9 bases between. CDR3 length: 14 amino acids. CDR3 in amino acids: CASRAGNSNQPQHF. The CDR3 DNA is TGTGCCAGCAGAGCCGGAAATAGCAATCAGCCCCAGCATTTT. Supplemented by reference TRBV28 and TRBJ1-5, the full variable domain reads DVKVTQSSRYLVKRTGEKVFLECVQDMDHENMFWYRQDPGLGLRLIYFSYDVKMKEKGDIPEGYSVSREKKERFSLILESASTNQTSMYLCASRAGNSNQPQHFGDGTRLSIL.

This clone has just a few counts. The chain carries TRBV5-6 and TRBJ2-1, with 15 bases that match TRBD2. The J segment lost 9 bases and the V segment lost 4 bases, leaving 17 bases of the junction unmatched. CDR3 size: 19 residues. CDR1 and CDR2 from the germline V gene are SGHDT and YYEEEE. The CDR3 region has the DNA TGTGCCAGCAGCAACGGGACTAGCGGGAGGTTTTTCGAACACGGTGAGCAGTTCTTC. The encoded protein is CASSNGTSGRFFEHGEQFF.

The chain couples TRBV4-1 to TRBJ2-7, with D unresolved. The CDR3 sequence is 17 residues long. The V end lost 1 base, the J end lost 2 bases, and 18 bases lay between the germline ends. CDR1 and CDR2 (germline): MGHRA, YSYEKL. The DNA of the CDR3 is TGCGCCAGCAGCCAAGCCCTACCGCGGACCTTAACCTACGAGCAGTACTTC. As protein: CASSQALPRTLTYEQYF.

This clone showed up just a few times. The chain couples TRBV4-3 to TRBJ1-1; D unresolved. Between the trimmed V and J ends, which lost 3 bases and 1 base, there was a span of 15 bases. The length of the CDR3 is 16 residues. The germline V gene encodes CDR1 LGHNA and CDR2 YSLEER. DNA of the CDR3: TGCGCCAGCAGCCATGGCTTTGTGTCAGCGAACACTGAAGCTTTCTTT. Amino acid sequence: CASSHGFVSANTEAFF.

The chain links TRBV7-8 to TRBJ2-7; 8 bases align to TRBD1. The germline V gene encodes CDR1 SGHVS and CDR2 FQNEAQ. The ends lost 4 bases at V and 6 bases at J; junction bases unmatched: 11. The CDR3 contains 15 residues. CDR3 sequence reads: CASSWGTGTGGEQYF. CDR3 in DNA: TGTGCCAGCAGCTGGGGAACCGGGACAGGAGGCGAGCAGTACTTC. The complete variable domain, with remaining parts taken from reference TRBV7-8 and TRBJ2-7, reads GAGVSQSPRYKVAKRGQDVALRCDPISGHVSLFWYQQALGQGPEFLTYFQNEAQLDKSGLPSDRFFAERPEGSVSTLKIQRTQQEDSAVYLCASSWGTGTGGEQYFGPGTRLTVT.

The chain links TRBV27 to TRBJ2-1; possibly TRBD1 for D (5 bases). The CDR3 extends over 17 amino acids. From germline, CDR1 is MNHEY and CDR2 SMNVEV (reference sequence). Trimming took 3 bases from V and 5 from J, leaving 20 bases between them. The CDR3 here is CASSLGLVPNADNEQFF. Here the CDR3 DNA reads TGTGCCAGCAGTTTGGGGCTCGTCCCCAACGCTGACAATGAGCAGTTCTTC.

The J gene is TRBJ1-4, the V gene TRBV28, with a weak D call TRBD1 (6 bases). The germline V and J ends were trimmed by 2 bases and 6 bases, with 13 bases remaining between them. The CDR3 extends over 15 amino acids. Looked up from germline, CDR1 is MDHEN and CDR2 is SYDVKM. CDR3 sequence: CASSLRTASDEKLFF. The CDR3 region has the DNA TGTGCCAGCAGTTTAAGGACAGCTTCCGATGAAAAACTGTTTTTT.

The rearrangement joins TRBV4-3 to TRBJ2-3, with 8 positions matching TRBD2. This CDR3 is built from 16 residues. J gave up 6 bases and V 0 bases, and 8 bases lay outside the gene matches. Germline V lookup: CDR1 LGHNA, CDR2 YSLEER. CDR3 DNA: TGCGCCAGCAGCCAAGATCGGGGACTAGAAACCGATACGCAGTATTTT. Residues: CASSQDRGLETDTQYF.

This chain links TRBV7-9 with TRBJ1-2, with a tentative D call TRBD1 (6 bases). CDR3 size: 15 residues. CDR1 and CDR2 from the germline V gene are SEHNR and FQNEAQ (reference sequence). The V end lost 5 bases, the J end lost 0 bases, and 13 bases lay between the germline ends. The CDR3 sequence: CASSAWTDANYGYTF. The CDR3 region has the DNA TGTGCCAGCAGCGCGTGGACAGACGCTAACTATGGCTACACCTTC.

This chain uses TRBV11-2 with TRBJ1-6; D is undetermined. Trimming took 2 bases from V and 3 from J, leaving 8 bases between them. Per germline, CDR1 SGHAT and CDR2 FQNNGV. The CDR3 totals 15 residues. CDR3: CASSLSGNYNSPLHF. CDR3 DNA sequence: TGTGCCAGCAGCTTATCCGGGAACTATAATTCACCCCTCCACTTT.

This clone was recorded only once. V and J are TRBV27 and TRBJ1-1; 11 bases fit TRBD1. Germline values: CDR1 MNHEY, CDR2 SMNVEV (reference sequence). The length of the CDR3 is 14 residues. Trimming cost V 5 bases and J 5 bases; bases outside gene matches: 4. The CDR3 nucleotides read TGTGCCAGCAGTCCCGGGACAGGGGGAACTGAAGCTTTCTTT. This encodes CASSPGTGGTEAFF.